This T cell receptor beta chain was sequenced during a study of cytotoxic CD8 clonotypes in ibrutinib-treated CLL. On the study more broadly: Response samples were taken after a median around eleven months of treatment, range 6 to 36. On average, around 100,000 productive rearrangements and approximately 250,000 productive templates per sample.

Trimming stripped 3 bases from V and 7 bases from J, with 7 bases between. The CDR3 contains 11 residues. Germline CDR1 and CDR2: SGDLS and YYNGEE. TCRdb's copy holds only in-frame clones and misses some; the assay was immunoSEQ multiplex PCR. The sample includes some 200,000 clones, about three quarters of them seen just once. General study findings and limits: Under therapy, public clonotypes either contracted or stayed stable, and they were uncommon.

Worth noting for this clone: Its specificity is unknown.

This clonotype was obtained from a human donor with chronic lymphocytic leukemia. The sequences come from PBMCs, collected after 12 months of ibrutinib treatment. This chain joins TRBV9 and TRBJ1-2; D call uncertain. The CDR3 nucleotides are TGTGCCAGCAGCGCAGCGGGTGGCTACACCTTC. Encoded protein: CASSAAGGYTF.